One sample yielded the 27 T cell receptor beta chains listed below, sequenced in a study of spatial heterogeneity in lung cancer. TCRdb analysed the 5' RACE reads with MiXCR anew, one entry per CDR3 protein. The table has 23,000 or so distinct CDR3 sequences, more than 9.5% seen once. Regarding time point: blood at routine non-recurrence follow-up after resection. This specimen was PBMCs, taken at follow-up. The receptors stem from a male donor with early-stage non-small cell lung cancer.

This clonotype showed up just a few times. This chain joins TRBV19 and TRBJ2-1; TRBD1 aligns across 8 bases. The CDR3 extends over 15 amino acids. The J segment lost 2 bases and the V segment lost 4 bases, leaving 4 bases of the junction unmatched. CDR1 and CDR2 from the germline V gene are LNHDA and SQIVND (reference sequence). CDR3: CASSKGQVPYNEQFF. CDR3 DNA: TGTGCCAGTAGTAAGGGACAGGTCCCCTACAATGAGCAGTTCTTC.

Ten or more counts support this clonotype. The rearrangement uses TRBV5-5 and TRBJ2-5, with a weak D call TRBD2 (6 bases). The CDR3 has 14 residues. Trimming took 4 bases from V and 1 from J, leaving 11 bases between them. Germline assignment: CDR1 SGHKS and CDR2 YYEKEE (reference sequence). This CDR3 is CASSHLSGQETQYF. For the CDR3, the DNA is TGTGCCAGCAGCCACCTTAGCGGCCAAGAGACCCAGTACTTC.

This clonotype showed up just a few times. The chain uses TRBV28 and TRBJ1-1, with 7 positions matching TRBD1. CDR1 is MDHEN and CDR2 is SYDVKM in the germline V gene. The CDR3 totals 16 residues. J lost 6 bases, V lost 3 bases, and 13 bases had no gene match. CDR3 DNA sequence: TGTGCCAGCAGTTTCCCCCTGGTGCAGGGGGGGTCTGAAGCTTTCTTT. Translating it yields CASSFPLVQGGSEAFF.

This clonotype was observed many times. The CDR3 sequence is CASSSARQREFF. The CDR3 coding sequence is TGTGCCAGCAGCTCTGCGCGGCAGAGGGAGTTCTTC. The J gene is TRBJ2-1, the V gene TRBV14; TRBD2 is a possible D gene (5 bases). V shed 5 bases and J shed 14 bases, with 16 bases lying between them. This CDR3 has 12 residues. CDR1 is SGHDN, CDR2 FVKESK, per germline.

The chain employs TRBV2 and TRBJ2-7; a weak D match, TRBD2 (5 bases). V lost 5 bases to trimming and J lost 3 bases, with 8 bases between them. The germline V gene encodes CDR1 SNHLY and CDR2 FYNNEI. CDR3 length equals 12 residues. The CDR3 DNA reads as TGTGCCAGCAGTCCACTAGGCTACGAGCAGTACTTC. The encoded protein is CASSPLGYEQYF.

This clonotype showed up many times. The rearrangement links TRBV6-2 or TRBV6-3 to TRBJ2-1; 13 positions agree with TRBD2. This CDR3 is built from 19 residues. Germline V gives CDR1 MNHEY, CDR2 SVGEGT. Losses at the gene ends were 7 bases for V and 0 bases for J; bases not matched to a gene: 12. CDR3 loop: CASTHPGLAGSFSYNEQFF. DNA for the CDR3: TGTGCCAGCACCCACCCGGGACTAGCGGGGAGCTTCTCCTACAATGAGCAGTTCTTC.

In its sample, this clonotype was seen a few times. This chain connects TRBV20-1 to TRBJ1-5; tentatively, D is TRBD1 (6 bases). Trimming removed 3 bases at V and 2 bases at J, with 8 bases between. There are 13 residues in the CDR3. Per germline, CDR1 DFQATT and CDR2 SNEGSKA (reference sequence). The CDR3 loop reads CSARKGGNQPQHF. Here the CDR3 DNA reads TGCAGTGCTAGGAAGGGGGGCAATCAGCCCCAGCATTTT.

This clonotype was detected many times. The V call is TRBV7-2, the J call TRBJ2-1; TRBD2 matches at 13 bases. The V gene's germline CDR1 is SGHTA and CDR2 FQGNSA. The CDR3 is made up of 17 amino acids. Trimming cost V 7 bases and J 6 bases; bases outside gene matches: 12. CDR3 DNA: TGTGCCAGCATCTTCAGACTAGCGGGGGGCCAGGTCAATGAGCAGTTCTTC. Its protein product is CASIFRLAGGQVNEQFF. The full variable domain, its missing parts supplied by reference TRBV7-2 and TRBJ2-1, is GAGVSQSPSNKVTEKGKDVELRCDPISGHTALYWYRQSLGQGLEFLIYFQGNSAPDKSGLPSDRFSAERTGGSVSTLTIQRTQQEDSAVYLCASIFRLAGGQVNEQFFGPGTRLTVL.

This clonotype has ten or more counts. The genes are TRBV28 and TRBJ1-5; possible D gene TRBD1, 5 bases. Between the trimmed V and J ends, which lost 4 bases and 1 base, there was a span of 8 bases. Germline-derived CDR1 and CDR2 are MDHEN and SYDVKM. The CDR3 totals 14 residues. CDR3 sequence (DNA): TGTGCCAGCAGTTCCCCAGGGAGCAATCAGCCCCAGCATTTT. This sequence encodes CASSSPGSNQPQHF.

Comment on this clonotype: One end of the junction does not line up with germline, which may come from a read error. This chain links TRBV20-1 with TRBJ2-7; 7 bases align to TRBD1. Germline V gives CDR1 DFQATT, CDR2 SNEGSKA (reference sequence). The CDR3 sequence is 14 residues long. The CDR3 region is CSAFDRVVAYEQHF. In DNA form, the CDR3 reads TGCAGTGCTTTCGACAGGGTCGTGGCCTACGAGCAGCACTTC.

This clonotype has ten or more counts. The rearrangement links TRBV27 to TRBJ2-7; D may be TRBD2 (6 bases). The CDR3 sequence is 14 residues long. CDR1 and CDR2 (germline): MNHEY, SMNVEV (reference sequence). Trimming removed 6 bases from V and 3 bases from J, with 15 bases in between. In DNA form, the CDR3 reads TGTGCCAGCAGCCCGCCCGGGGGATTCTACGAGCAGTACTTC. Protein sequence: CASSPPGGFYEQYF.

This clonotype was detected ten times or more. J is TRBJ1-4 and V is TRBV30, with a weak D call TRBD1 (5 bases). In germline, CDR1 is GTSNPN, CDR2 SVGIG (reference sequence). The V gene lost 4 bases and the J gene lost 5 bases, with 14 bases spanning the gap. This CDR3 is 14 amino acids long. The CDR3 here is CAWTPGTINEKLFF. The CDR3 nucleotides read TGTGCCTGGACTCCAGGGACCATCAATGAAAAACTGTTTTTT. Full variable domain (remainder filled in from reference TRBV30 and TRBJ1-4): SQTIHQWPATLVQPVGSPLSLECTVEGTSNPNLYWYRQAAGRGLQLLFYSVGIGQISSEVPQNLSASRPQDRQFILSSKKLLLSDSGFYLCAWTPGTINEKLFFGSGTQLSVL.

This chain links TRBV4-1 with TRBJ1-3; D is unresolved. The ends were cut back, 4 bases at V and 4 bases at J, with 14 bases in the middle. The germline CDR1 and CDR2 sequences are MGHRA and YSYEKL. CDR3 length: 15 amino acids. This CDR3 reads CASSRGSGGGNTIYF. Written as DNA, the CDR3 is TGCGCCAGCAGCCGGGGAAGCGGCGGGGGAAACACCATATATTTT.

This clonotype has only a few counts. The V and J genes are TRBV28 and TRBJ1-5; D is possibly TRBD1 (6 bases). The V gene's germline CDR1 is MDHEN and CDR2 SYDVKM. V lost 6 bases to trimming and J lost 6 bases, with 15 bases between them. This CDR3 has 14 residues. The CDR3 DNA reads TGTGCCAGCAGGAGGGCAGGGGATGGTCAGCCCCAGCATTTT. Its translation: CASRRAGDGQPQHF.

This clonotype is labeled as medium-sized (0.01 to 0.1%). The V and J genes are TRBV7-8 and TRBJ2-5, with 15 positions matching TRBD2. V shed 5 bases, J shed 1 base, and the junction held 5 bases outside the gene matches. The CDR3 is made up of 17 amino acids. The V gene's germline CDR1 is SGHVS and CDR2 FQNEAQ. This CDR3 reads CASSEGLAGGFQETQYF. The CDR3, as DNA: TGTGCCAGCAGCGAGGGACTAGCGGGGGGCTTCCAAGAGACCCAGTACTTC.

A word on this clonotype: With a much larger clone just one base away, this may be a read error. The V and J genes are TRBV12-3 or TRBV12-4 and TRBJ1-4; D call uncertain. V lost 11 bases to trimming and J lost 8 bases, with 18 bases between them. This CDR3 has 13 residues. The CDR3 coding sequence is TGTGCCTCTGGGATCTACGGAAAGGAAAAACTGTTTTTT. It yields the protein CASGIYGKEKLFF.

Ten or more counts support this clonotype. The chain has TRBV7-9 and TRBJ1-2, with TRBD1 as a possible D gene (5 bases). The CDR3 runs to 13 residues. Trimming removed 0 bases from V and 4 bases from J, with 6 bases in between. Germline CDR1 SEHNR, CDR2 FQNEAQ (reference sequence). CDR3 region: CASSLAGAYGYTF. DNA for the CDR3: TGTGCCAGCAGCTTAGCAGGGGCCTATGGCTACACCTTC. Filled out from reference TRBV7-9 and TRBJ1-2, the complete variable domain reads DTGVSQNPRHKITKRGQNVTFRCDPISEHNRLYWYRQTLGQGPEFLTYFQNEAQLEKSRLLSDRFSAERPKGSFSTLEIQRTEQGDSAMYLCASSLAGAYGYTFGSGTRLTVV.

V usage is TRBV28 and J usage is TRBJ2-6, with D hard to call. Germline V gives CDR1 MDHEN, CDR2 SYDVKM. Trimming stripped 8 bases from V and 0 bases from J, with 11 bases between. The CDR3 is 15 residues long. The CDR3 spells CASGRVNSGANVLTF. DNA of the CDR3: TGTGCCAGCGGACGGGTCAACTCTGGGGCCAACGTCCTGACTTTC.

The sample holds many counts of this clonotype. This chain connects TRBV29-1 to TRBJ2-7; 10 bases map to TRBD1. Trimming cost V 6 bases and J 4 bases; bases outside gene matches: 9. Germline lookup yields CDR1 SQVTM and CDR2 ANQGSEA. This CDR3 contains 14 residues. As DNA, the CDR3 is TGCAGCGTAGTCCCCGGGACAGGGGTTTACGAGCAGTACTTC. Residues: CSVVPGTGVYEQYF.

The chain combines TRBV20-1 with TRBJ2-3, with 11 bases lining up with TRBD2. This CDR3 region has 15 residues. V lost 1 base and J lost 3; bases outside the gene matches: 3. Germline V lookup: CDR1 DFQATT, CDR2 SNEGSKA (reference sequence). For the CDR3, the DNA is TGCAGTGCTAGAGGTAGCGGGGGGGAGACAGATACGCAGTATTTT. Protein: CSARGSGGETDTQYF.

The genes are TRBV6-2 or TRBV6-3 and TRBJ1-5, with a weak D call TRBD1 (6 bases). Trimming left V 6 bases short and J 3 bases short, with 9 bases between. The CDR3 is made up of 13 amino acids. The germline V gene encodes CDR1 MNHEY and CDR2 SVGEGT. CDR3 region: CASRGDNNQPQHF. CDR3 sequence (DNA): TGTGCCAGCAGGGGGGACAACAATCAGCCCCAGCATTTT.

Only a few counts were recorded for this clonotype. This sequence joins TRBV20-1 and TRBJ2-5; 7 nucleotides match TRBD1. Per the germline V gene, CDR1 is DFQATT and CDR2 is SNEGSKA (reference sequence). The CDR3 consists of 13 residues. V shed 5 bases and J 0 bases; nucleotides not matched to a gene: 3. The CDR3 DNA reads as TGCAGTGCTTATGGACAGGACCAAGAGACCCAGTACTTC. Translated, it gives CSAYGQDQETQYF.

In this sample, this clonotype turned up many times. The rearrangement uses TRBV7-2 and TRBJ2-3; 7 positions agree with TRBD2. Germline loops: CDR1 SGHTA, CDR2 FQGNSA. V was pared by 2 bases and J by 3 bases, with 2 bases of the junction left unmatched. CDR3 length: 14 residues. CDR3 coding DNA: TGTGCCAGCAGCTTAAACGGGGGGACAGATACGCAGTATTTT. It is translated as CASSLNGGTDTQYF.

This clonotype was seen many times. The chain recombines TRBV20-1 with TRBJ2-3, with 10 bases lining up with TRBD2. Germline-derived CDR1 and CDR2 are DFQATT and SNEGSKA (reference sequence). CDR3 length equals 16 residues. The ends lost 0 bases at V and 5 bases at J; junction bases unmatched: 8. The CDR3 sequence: CSARDSGLAVRDTQYF. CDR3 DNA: TGCAGTGCTAGAGATAGCGGACTAGCGGTACGAGATACGCAGTATTTT.

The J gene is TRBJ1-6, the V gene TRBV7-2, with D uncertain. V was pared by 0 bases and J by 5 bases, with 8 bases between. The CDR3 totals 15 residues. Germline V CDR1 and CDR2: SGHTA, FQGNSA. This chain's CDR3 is CASSLAWADNSPLHF. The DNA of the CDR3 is TGTGCCAGCAGCTTAGCGTGGGCAGATAATTCACCCCTCCACTTT.

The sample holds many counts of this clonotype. The CDR3 loop is CASSPLGADTQYF. The CDR3 region has the DNA TGCGCCAGCAGCCCGTTGGGGGCAGATACGCAGTATTTT. The V gene is TRBV5-1, the J gene TRBJ2-3; D possibly matches TRBD1 or TRBD2 (5 bases each). V dropped 4 bases and J dropped 4 bases, with 10 bases sitting between them. Germline V gene data show CDR1 as SGHRS and CDR2 as YFSETQ. The CDR3 loop spans 13 amino acids.

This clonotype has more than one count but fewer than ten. CDR3 loop: CSVAPLLQETQYF. Here the CDR3 DNA reads TGCAGCGTTGCTCCGCTACTACAAGAGACCCAGTACTTC. The chain employs TRBV29-1 and TRBJ2-5; D call uncertain. The germline V gene has CDR1 SQVTM and CDR2 ANQGSEA. The CDR3 has 13 residues. The ends were cut back, 4 bases at V and 2 bases at J, with 11 bases in the middle.